Below are 20 T cell receptor beta chains sequenced from a single sample in a study of regulatory T cells in long-lasting Graves disease. Specified time point: persistent/refractory GD, antithyroid drugs over 5 years with positive TRAb. PBMC RNA served as the TCR library source. Sequencing libraries for TCR beta were prepared with iRepertoire HTBI primers and Arm-PCR of CDR3 regions. From the multiplex PCR reads, TCRdb called clonotypes with MiXCR, one entry per CDR3 protein. The sample holds more than 350,000 distinct CDR3 sequences, 20% to 25% seen once. The sequencing used peripheral blood mononuclear cells (PBMCs), collected when the disease was refractory, from a patient treated with antithyroid drugs. The receptors were sampled from a female donor with Graves disease.

This chain joins TRBV27 and TRBJ1-5; possibly TRBD1 for D (6 bases). This CDR3 region has 17 residues. CDR1 MNHEY and CDR2 SMNVEV come from the germline V gene (reference sequence). V gave up 5 bases and J gave up 2 bases, with 19 bases separating them. CDR3 in DNA: TGTGCCAGCAGTCTTGTTGGGGGCAGAGGGGGCAATCAGCCCCAGCATTTT. Its translation is CASSLVGGRGGNQPQHF.

This clonotype was counted ten times or more. The chain carries TRBV27 and TRBJ2-7; 8 bases align to TRBD2. The V gene's germline CDR1 is MNHEY and CDR2 SMNVEV (reference sequence). With V trimmed by 3 bases and J by 3 bases, 7 bases remained unmatched. CDR3 length equals 15 residues. DNA of the CDR3: TGTGCCAGCAGTTTGATGGGGCGGGAGGACTACGAGCAGTACTTC. Translated, it gives CASSLMGREDYEQYF.

The table lists this clonotype with many counts. The CDR3 loop reads CASSSDRDSLPNSPLHF. DNA of the CDR3: TGTGCCAGCAGTTCGGACAGGGATTCCCTCCCTAATTCACCCCTCCACTTT. The gene calls are TRBV28 and TRBJ1-6; the match to TRBD1 covers 8 bases. Per the germline V gene, CDR1 is MDHEN and CDR2 is SYDVKM. V dropped 4 bases and J dropped 6; count of bases not matched to a gene: 11. This CDR3 is 17 amino acids long.

Concerning this clonotype itself: One junction end does not reproduce the germline sequence, and a read error may be involved. V usage is TRBV27 and J usage is TRBJ2-3; 7 bases line up with TRBD2. Per the germline V gene, CDR1 is MNHEY and CDR2 is SMNVEV (reference sequence). The CDR3 covers 16 residues. The CDR3 DNA reads TGTGCCAGCAGTTTACGGCCTAGCGGTGGAACAGGTACGCAGTATTTT. It encodes CASSLRPSGGTGTQYF.

This clonotype appeared a few times. This chain connects TRBV6-1 to TRBJ1-3; TRBD1 aligns across 8 bases. Losses at the gene ends were 6 bases for V and 4 bases for J; bases not matched to a gene: 5. This CDR3 comprises 14 residues. The germline V gene has CDR1 MNHNS and CDR2 SASEGT. DNA of the CDR3: TGTGCCAGCAGAGGCAGGGGGCTCGGAAACACCATATATTTT. Translating it yields CASRGRGLGNTIYF.

This clonotype was found a few times. The genes are TRBV4-1 and TRBJ2-7; D is ambiguous. This CDR3 region has 15 residues. The ends were cut back, 1 base at V and 4 bases at J, with 14 bases in the middle. The germline gives CDR1 MGHRA, CDR2 YSYEKL. For the CDR3, the DNA is TGCGCCAGCAGCCAAGCTCCTACTATCCGATACGAGCAGTACTTC. It codes for CASSQAPTIRYEQYF.

This clonotype was found many times. The CDR3 is CAWSVGLAGAYEQYF. In DNA, the CDR3 is TGTGCCTGGAGTGTGGGACTAGCGGGAGCCTACGAGCAGTACTTC. The chain combines TRBV30 with TRBJ2-7, with 14 bases fitting TRBD2. This CDR3 has 15 amino acids. Per germline, CDR1 GTSNPN and CDR2 SVGIG (reference sequence). V lost 0 bases and J lost 2; bases outside the gene matches: 0.

This clonotype has a count of ten or more. The J gene is TRBJ2-7, the V gene TRBV6-2 or TRBV6-3; TRBD1 matches 9 bases. CDR1 MNHEY and CDR2 SVGEGT come from the germline V gene. V lost 10 bases to trimming and J lost 2 bases; unmatched junction nucleotides: 6. CDR3 size: 13 residues. The CDR3 nucleotides read TGTGCCACCGCCGGGACAGGGACCTACGAGCAGTACTTC. The encoded protein is CATAGTGTYEQYF.

This clonotype was found a few times. This chain connects TRBV2 to TRBJ2-3; a possible D gene is TRBD2 (6 bases). V was shortened by 7 bases and J by 3 bases, with 20 bases between the two germline ends. This CDR3 comprises 16 residues. Germline CDR1 SNHLY, CDR2 FYNNEI. The CDR3 nucleotides are TGTGCCAGCAAGTACGGGAGAACGTCTGGTACAGATACGCAGTATTTT. Its protein product is CASKYGRTSGTDTQYF.

This clonotype was counted at least ten times. V is TRBV3-1 and J is TRBJ2-5, with 9 bases lining up with TRBD2. The CDR3 runs 15 residues. The germline V gene encodes CDR1 LGHDT and CDR2 YNNKEL (reference sequence). V was pared by 4 bases and J by 3 bases, with 6 bases of the junction left unmatched. CDR3 DNA sequence: TGTGCCAGCAGCCCACTACTAGCGGGTGAAGAGACCCAGTACTTC. It is translated as CASSPLLAGEETQYF.

The sample holds many counts of this clonotype. V and J are TRBV18 and TRBJ1-3, with a tentative D call TRBD1 (5 bases). Germline V gene sequence: CDR1 KGHSH, CDR2 LQKENI. The CDR3 runs to 12 residues. Trimming pared 5 bases from V and 5 bases from J, leaving 7 bases between. CDR3 sequence reads: CASSSDRNTIYF. CDR3 sequence (DNA): TGTGCCAGCTCATCGGACAGAAACACCATATATTTT.

This clonotype has ten or more counts. J is TRBJ1-1 and V is TRBV28; 8 bases are shared with TRBD1. Germline V gene data show CDR1 as MDHEN and CDR2 as SYDVKM. This CDR3 is built from 15 residues. V trimming: 8 bases; J trimming: 8 bases; junction bases outside the gene matches: 16. The DNA of the CDR3 is TGTGCCAGCCACCCCCTGGACAGGGAATGGGGCGAAGCTTTCTTT. Residues: CASHPLDREWGEAFF. Drawing the rest from reference TRBV28 and TRBJ1-1, the complete variable domain is DVKVTQSSRYLVKRTGEKVFLECVQDMDHENMFWYRQDPGLGLRLIYFSYDVKMKEKGDIPEGYSVSREKKERFSLILESASTNQTSMYLCASHPLDREWGEAFFGQGTRLTVV.

CDR3 nucleotides: TGCGCCAGCAGCCAAGATAGGGCGGCGGTCCAAGAGACCCAGTACTTC. It encodes CASSQDRAAVQETQYF. V gene TRBV4-1 combines with J gene TRBJ2-5, with D unclear. There are 16 residues in the CDR3. The V end lost 0 bases, the J end lost 1 base, and 12 bases lay between the germline ends. Per germline, CDR1 MGHRA and CDR2 YSYEKL.

This clonotype was counted only a few times. The rearrangement uses TRBV7-9 and TRBJ2-4; D ambiguous. The CDR3 runs 15 residues. V dropped 1 base and J dropped 0 bases, with 7 bases sitting between them. Germline CDR1 is SEHNR and CDR2 is FQNEAQ (reference sequence). CDR3 DNA: TGTGCCAGCAGCTTAGGGGATTTAGCCAAAAACATTCAGTACTTC. Translated: CASSLGDLAKNIQYF. Full variable domain (missing parts from reference TRBV7-9 and TRBJ2-4): DTGVSQNPRHKITKRGQNVTFRCDPISEHNRLYWYRQTLGQGPEFLTYFQNEAQLEKSRLLSDRFSAERPKGSFSTLEIQRTEQGDSAMYLCASSLGDLAKNIQYFGAGTRLSVL.

In this sample, this clonotype turned up many times. V is TRBV3-1 and J is TRBJ1-4; 7 nucleotides line up with TRBD1. Germline CDR1 LGHDT, CDR2 YNNKEL (reference sequence). The CDR3 runs 14 residues. The J segment lost 5 bases and the V segment lost 3 bases, leaving 3 bases of the junction unmatched. This CDR3 reads CASSQGQRNEKLFF. As DNA, the CDR3 is TGTGCCAGCAGCCAGGGACAGAGAAATGAAAAACTGTTTTTT.

This clonotype was detected ten times or more. The chain links TRBV2 to TRBJ2-7; D unclear. Germline assignment: CDR1 SNHLY and CDR2 FYNNEI. Deletions cut 4 bases from V and 2 bases from J, with 9 bases between. This CDR3 contains 13 residues. The CDR3 here is CASSVGATYEQYF. CDR3 bases: TGTGCCAGCAGTGTTGGAGCGACCTACGAGCAGTACTTC.

This clonotype was counted many times. The CDR3 loop is CASSLAYSNQPQHF. The CDR3 DNA is TGTGCCAGCAGCTTAGCGTATAGCAATCAGCCCCAGCATTTT. The V gene is TRBV7-8, the J gene TRBJ1-5; D uncertain. The length of the CDR3 is 14 residues. CDR1 and CDR2 (germline): SGHVS, FQNEAQ. With 0 bases removed from V and 0 bases from J, the gap between germline ends came to 3 bases.

This clonotype showed up just a few times. In DNA form, the CDR3 reads TGTGCCAGCAGTTTAGGGCACCCCACGAGGGAGCAGTACTTC. Protein: CASSLGHPTREQYF. This chain joins TRBV28 and TRBJ2-7; D uncertain. The CDR3 consists of 14 residues. The V end lost 2 bases, the J end lost 7 bases, and 15 bases lay between the germline ends. Germline CDR1 MDHEN, CDR2 SYDVKM.

Notes on this clonotype: A far larger clone lies a single base away; this is likely a read error. The genes are TRBV10-3 and TRBJ2-5, with D unclear. Trimming cost V 5 bases and J 4 bases, with 17 bases left between them. The CDR3 totals 15 residues. CDR1 and CDR2 from the germline V gene are ENHRY and SYGVKD. CDR3 amino acids: CAISYSVRVGETQYF. As DNA, the CDR3 is TGTGCCATCAGTTACTCTGTTCGGGTTGGAGAGACCCAGTACTTC.

About this clonotype: This could be a read error, since a much larger clone is one nucleotide away. The rearrangement joins TRBV5-1 to TRBJ2-2, with D possibly matching TRBD2 (6 bases). This CDR3 comprises 15 residues. V was trimmed by 5 bases and J by 2 bases, leaving 13 bases between them. Germline assignment: CDR1 SGHRS and CDR2 YFSETQ. CDR3 amino acids: CASRRAGTNTGELFF. The CDR3, as DNA: TGCGCCAGCAGACGGGCAGGGACTAACACCGGGGAGCTGTTTTTT.